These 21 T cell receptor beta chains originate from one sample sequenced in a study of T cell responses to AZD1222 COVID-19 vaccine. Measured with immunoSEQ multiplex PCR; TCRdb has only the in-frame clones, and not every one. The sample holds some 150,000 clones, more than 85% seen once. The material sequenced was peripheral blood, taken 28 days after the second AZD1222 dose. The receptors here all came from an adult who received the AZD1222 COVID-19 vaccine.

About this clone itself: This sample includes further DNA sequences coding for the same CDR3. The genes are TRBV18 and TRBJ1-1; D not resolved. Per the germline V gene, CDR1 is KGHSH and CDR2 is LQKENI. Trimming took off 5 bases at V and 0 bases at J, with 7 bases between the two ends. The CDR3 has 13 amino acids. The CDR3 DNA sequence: TGTGCCAGCTCAACGGGCCTGAACACTGAAGCTTTCTTT. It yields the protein CASSTGLNTEAFF.

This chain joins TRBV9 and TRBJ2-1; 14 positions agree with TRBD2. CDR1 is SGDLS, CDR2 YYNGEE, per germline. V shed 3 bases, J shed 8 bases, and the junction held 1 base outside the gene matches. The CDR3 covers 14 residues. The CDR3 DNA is TGTGCCAGCAGCGAGACTAGCGGGAGGGATGAGCAGTTCTTC. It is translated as CASSETSGRDEQFF.

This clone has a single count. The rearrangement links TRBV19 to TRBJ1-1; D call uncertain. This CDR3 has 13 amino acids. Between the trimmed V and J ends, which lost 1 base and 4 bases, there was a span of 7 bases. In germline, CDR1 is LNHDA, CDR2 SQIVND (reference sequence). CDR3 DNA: TGTGCCAGTAGTATAGCGGCCCGCACTGAAGCTTTCTTT. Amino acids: CASSIAARTEAFF.

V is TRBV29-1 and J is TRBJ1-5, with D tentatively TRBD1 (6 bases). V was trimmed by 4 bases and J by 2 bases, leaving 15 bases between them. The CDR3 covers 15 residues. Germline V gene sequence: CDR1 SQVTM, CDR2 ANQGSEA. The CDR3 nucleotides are TGCAGCGTTGTGACAGGTTTCGAGGGCAATCAGCCCCAGCATTTT. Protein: CSVVTGFEGNQPQHF. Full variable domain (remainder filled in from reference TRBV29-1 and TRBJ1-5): SAVISQKPSRDICQRGTSLTIQCQVDSQVTMMFWYRQQPGQSLTLIATANQGSEATYESGFVIDKFPISRPNLTFSTLTVSNMSPEDSSIYLCSVVTGFEGNQPQHFGDGTRLSIL.

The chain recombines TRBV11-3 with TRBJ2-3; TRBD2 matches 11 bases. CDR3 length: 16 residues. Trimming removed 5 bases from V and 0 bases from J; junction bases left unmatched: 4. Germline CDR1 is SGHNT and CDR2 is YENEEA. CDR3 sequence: CASSLLAGGSTDTQYF. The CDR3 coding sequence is TGTGCCAGCAGCCTATTAGCGGGGGGGAGCACAGATACGCAGTATTTT.

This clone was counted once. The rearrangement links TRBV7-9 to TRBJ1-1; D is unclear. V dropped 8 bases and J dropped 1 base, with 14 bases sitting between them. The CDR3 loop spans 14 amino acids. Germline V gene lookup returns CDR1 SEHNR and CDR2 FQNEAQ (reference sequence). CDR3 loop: CASGRTPSNTEAFF. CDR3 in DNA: TGTGCCAGCGGCCGGACCCCTTCGAACACTGAAGCTTTCTTT.

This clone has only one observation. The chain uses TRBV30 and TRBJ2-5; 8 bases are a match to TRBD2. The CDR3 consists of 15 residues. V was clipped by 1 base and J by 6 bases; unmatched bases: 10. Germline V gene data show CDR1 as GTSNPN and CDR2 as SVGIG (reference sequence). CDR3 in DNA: TGTGCCTGGAGTGCGGGACTAGGAGGTGAGAAGACCCAGTACTTC. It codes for CAWSAGLGGEKTQYF.

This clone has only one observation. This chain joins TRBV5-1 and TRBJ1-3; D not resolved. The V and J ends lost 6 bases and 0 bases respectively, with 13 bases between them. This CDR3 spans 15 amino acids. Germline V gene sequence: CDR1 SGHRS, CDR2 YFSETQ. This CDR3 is CASKLGASSGNTIYF. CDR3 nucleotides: TGCGCCAGCAAGCTTGGAGCGAGCTCTGGAAACACCATATATTTT.

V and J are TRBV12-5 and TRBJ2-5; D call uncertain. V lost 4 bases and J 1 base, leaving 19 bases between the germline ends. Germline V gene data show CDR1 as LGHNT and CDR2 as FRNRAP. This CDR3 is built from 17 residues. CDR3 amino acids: CASGSTLRVPLQETQYF. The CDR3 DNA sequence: TGTGCTAGTGGTTCTACGTTACGGGTACCCCTCCAAGAGACCCAGTACTTC.

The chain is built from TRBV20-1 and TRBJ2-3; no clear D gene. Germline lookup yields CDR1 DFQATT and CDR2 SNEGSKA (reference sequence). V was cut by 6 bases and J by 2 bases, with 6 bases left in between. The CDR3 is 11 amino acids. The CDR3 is CSADLTDTQYF. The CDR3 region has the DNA TGCAGTGCGGATCTCACAGATACGCAGTATTTT.

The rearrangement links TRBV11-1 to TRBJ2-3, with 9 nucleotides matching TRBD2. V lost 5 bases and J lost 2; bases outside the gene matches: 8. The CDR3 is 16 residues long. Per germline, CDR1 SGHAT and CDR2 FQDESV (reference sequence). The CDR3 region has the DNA TGTGCCAGCAGCGTAAATGGCGGGGGGGACACAGATACGCAGTATTTT. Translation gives CASSVNGGGDTDTQYF.

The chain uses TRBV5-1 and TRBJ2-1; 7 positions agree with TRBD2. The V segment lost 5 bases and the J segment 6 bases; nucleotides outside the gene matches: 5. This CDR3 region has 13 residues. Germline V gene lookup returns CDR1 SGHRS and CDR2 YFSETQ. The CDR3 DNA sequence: TGCGCCAGCAGTAAGCGGGACGGCAATGAGCAGTTCTTC. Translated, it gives CASSKRDGNEQFF.

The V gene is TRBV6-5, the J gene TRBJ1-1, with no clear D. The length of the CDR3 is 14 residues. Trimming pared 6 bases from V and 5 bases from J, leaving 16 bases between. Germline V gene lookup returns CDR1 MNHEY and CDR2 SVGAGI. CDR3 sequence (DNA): TGTGCCAGCAGCCATCTGGACTATCGGACTGAAGCTTTCTTT. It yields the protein CASSHLDYRTEAFF.

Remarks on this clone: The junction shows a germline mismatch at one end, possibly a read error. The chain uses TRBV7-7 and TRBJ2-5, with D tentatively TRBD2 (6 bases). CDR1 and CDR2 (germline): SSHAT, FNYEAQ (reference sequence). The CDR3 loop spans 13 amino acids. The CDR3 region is CASSPVGGETQYF. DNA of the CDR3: TGTGCTAGCAGCCCCGTCGGAGGGGAGACCCAGTACTTC.

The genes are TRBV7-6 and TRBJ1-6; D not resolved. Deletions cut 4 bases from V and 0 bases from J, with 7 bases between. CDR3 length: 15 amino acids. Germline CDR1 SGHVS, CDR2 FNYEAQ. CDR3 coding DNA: TGTGCCAGCAGCTCCCGGGACTCCTATAATTCACCCCTCCACTTT. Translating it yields CASSSRDSYNSPLHF.

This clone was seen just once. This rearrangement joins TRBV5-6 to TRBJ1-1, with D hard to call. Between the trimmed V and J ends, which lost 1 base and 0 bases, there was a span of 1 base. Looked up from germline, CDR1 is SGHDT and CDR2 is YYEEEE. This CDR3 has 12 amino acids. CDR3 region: CASSLLNTEAFF. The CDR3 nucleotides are TGTGCCAGCAGCTTGCTGAACACTGAAGCTTTCTTT.

The CDR3 sequence: CASIRNYGYTF. CDR3 coding DNA: TGTGCCAGCATCCGGAACTATGGCTACACCTTC. The rearrangement uses TRBV2 and TRBJ1-2; D not certain. CDR1 is SNHLY and CDR2 is FYNNEI in the germline V gene. The CDR3 runs 11 residues. V lost 7 bases to trimming and J lost 2 bases, with 5 bases between them.

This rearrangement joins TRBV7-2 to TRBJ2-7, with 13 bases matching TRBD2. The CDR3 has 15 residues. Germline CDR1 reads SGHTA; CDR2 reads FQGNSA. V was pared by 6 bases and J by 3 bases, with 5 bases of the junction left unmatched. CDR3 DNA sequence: TGTGCCAGCAGACTCGGACTAGCGGGAGACTACGAGCAGTACTTC. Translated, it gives CASRLGLAGDYEQYF.

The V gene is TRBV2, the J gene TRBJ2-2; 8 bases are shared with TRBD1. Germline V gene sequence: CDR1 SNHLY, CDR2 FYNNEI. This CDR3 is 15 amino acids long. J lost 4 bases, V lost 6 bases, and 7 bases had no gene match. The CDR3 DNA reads TGTGCCAGCAGGATGGACAGGGTCGGCACCGGGGAGCTGTTTTTT. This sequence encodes CASRMDRVGTGELFF.

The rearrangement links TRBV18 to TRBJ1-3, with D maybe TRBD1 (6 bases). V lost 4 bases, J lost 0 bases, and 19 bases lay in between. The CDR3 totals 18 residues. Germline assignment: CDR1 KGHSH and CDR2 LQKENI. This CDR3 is CASSRPSGHRSSGNTIYF. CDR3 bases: TGTGCCAGCTCACGACCATCGGGACACCGGAGCTCTGGAAACACCATATATTTT.

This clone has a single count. The CDR3 reads CASSPHSRGDTQYF. In nucleotides, the CDR3 is TGTGCCAGCAGTCCCCATTCGCGGGGCGATACGCAGTATTTT. V gene TRBV28 combines with J gene TRBJ2-3, with D possibly being TRBD2 (6 bases). The V and J ends lost 5 bases and 6 bases respectively, with 15 bases between them. The germline CDR1 and CDR2 sequences are MDHEN and SYDVKM. The CDR3 contains 14 residues.